The 27 T cell receptor beta chains in this list originate from one sample, sequenced in a study of metastatic and nonmetastatic thyroid tumors. TCRdb reprocessed the PCR reads via MiXCR. The repertoire includes approximately 86,000 clones, about an eighth of them detected once, and over 7% sits in the top ten. No treatment of any kind had been given to any patient before thyroid surgery. Input material: tumor tissue. Receptors originate from a female donor with papillary thyroid cancer or a benign thyroid nodule (not recorded which). Some clones in this sample may be carry-over from other donors' samples.

This clone was found a few times. The junction shows a germline mismatch at one end, possibly a read error. This sequence joins TRBV18 and TRBJ1-2, with TRBD1 matching over 7 bases. In germline, CDR1 is KGHSH, CDR2 LQKENI. The CDR3 extends over 14 amino acids. CDR3 in amino acids: CVSSSATGLGGYTF. The CDR3 nucleotides read TGTGTCAGCTCATCGGCGACAGGGTTGGGTGGCTACACCTTC. Using reference TRBV18 and TRBJ1-2 for the parts outside the CDR3, the full variable domain is NAGVMQNPRHLVRRRGQEARLRCSPMKGHSHVYWYRQLPEEGLKFMVYLQKENIIDESGMPKERFSAEFPKEGPSILRIQQVVRGDSAAYFCVSSSATGLGGYTFGSGTRLTVV.

This clone was detected only a few times. The same CDR3 can be traced to other DNA sequences in this sample. The rearrangement joins TRBV27 to TRBJ2-2, with 7 bases that match TRBD2. Germline CDR1 is MNHEY and CDR2 is SMNVEV (reference sequence). This CDR3 region has 18 residues. V shed 0 bases and J 5 bases; nucleotides not matched to a gene: 12. DNA for the CDR3: TGTGCCAGCAGTTTATCGTTTGCACTGGCGGGGGTAACCGGGGAGCTGTTTTTT. It codes for CASSLSFALAGVTGELFF.

This clone occurred a few times. This sequence joins TRBV4-2 and TRBJ2-1; TRBD2 is a possible D gene (6 bases). CDR1 and CDR2 (germline): LGHNA, YNFKEQ. Trimming pared 0 bases from V and 2 bases from J, leaving 11 bases between. The CDR3 length is 16 residues. The CDR3 loop reads CASSQDGSGAYNEQFF. The CDR3, as DNA: TGTGCCAGCAGCCAAGATGGTAGCGGAGCCTACAATGAGCAGTTCTTC.

This clone has ten or more counts. The chain is built from TRBV20-1 and TRBJ1-5; no reliable D call. V gave up 6 bases and J gave up 0 bases, with 24 bases separating them. The CDR3 runs to 18 residues. Germline CDR1 and CDR2: DFQATT and SNEGSKA (reference sequence). Here the CDR3 DNA reads TGCAGTGCGCCTTCTAGCCCCACCCTTCATGGTAGCAATCAGCCCCAGCATTTT. This sequence encodes CSAPSSPTLHGSNQPQHF.

The sample holds many counts of this clone. V gene TRBV19 combines with J gene TRBJ2-2; 8 nucleotides match TRBD1. This CDR3 has 15 amino acids. CDR1 LNHDA and CDR2 SQIVND come from the germline V gene (reference sequence). Trimming cost V 5 bases and J 0 bases; bases outside gene matches: 2. The CDR3 loop reads CASSPDRANTGELFF. CDR3 DNA sequence: TGTGCCAGTAGTCCGGACAGGGCGAACACCGGGGAGCTGTTTTTT.

This clone has just a few counts. A much more abundant neighbour one base away suggests this may be a read error. The chain couples TRBV5-1 to TRBJ2-5; D perhaps matches TRBD2 (6 bases). This CDR3 has 13 residues. Germline assignment: CDR1 SGHRS and CDR2 YFSETQ. V shed 1 base and J shed 5 bases, with 9 bases lying between them. The CDR3 coding sequence is TGCGCCAGCAGCTTGTCGGGGGAGGAGACCCAGTACTTC. Protein: CASSLSGEETQYF.

This clone was counted ten times or more. Other DNA sequences in the sample encode the same CDR3. The V call is TRBV5-1, the J call TRBJ2-5, with D perhaps TRBD2 (6 bases). The germline V gene has CDR1 SGHRS and CDR2 YFSETQ. The ends were cut back, 4 bases at V and 1 base at J, with 11 bases in the middle. The CDR3 has 14 residues. The CDR3 loop reads CASSLRGGQETQYF. CDR3 DNA: TGCGCCAGCAGCCTGCGGGGTGGCCAAGAGACCCAGTACTTC.

This clone was found a few times. Distinct nucleotide sequences in the sample also encode this CDR3. CDR3 residues: CASSLAGGKDPYEQYF. CDR3 nucleotides: TGTGCCAGCAGCCTGGCGGGTGGTAAGGACCCCTACGAGCAGTACTTC. The chain recombines TRBV28 with TRBJ2-7; weak D call: TRBD2 (5 bases). Trimming took 6 bases from V and 2 from J, leaving 20 bases between them. This CDR3 contains 16 residues. The germline V gene encodes CDR1 MDHEN and CDR2 SYDVKM.

This clone was counted a few times. Compared with germline, one end of the junction differs, possibly owing to a read error. This chain joins TRBV27 and TRBJ1-5; D is uncertain. CDR1 is MNHEY and CDR2 is SMNVEV in the germline V gene (reference sequence). CDR3 length: 15 residues. The CDR3 region has the DNA TGTGCCAGCAGACCCACCGGGCAGAGCAATCAGCACCAGCATTTT. Residues: CASRPTGQSNQHQHF.

This clone was detected ten times or more. The chain is built from TRBV20-1 and TRBJ2-7; D possibly matches TRBD1 or TRBD2 (6 bases each). V was trimmed by 3 bases and J by 5 bases, leaving 17 bases between them. Germline CDR1 and CDR2: DFQATT and SNEGSKA (reference sequence). This CDR3 is 14 amino acids long. CDR3 loop: CSARTGGPTHEQYF. CDR3 coding DNA: TGCAGTGCTAGGACAGGAGGGCCCACCCACGAGCAGTACTTC.

This clone was seen at least ten times. The rearrangement uses TRBV11-3 and TRBJ2-7; D is unclear. V dropped 1 base and J dropped 1 base, with 2 bases sitting between them. Germline V lookup: CDR1 SGHNT, CDR2 YENEEA. CDR3 length: 12 residues. The DNA for the CDR3 is TGTGCCAGCAGCTTAGGGTCCTACGAGCAGTACTTC. Translation gives CASSLGSYEQYF.

In this sample, this clone turned up many times. V gene TRBV5-1 combines with J gene TRBJ2-7; maybe TRBD2 (7 bases). Germline loops: CDR1 SGHRS, CDR2 YFSETQ. V was trimmed by 0 bases and J by 5 bases, leaving 18 bases between them. CDR3 length: 16 amino acids. CDR3 sequence (DNA): TGCGCCAGCAGCTTGGGGGGGGCGGGAGTAGGTGACGAGCAGTACTTC. Translating gives CASSLGGAGVGDEQYF.

This clone showed up many times. The genes are TRBV6-2 or TRBV6-3 and TRBJ2-1; possible D gene TRBD1, 5 bases. Germline assignment: CDR1 MNHEY and CDR2 SVGEGT. The ends were cut back, 0 bases at V and 3 bases at J, with 12 bases in the middle. The CDR3 runs 16 residues. The CDR3 bases are TGTGCCAGCAGTTACTCGATAGCAGGACACTACAATGAGCAGTTCTTC. It translates to CASSYSIAGHYNEQFF.

This clone counts as medium-sized. The chain uses TRBV6-6 and TRBJ2-7, with 9 positions matching TRBD1. With V trimmed by 0 bases and J by 5 bases, 2 bases remained unmatched. Germline values: CDR1 MNHNY, CDR2 SVGAGI (reference sequence). The CDR3 loop spans 14 amino acids. The DNA of the CDR3 is TGTGCCAGCAGTTACTCCGGGACAGGGAACGAGCAGTACTTC. Residues: CASSYSGTGNEQYF.

In this sample, this clone turned up a few times. The chain uses TRBV5-1 and TRBJ2-1; D is perhaps TRBD1 or TRBD2 (5 bases each). The V end lost 1 base, the J end lost 0 bases, and 14 bases lay between the germline ends. The CDR3 runs 17 residues. Looked up from germline, CDR1 is SGHRS and CDR2 is YFSETQ. DNA for the CDR3: TGCGCCAGCAGCTTGCTTGGGACGGCAACCTCCTACAATGAGCAGTTCTTC. Translating it yields CASSLLGTATSYNEQFF.

Ten or more counts support this clone. The V gene is TRBV11-1, the J gene TRBJ1-3, with TRBD1 as a possible D gene (5 bases). V was clipped by 4 bases and J by 0 bases, with 16 bases between them. The CDR3 is 17 amino acids. Germline CDR1 is SGHAT and CDR2 is FQDESV (reference sequence). In nucleotides, the CDR3 is TGTGCCAGCAGCTCCTCCCTGACAGTCCTCTCTGGAAACACCATATATTTT. Translation gives CASSSSLTVLSGNTIYF.

Ten or more counts support this clone. The rearrangement links TRBV28 to TRBJ2-1; weak D call: TRBD2 (6 bases). The CDR3 is 15 amino acids. The V end lost 3 bases, the J end lost 0 bases, and 9 bases lay between the germline ends. The germline V gene encodes CDR1 MDHEN and CDR2 SYDVKM. The CDR3 DNA sequence: TGTGCCAGCAGTTTTAGCGGAGGCTCCTACAATGAGCAGTTCTTC. Protein product: CASSFSGGSYNEQFF.

The chain recombines TRBV18 with TRBJ2-1, with a possible D match to TRBD2 (5 bases). CDR3 length equals 16 residues. V shed 0 bases and J shed 0 bases, with 9 bases lying between them. Germline V gene sequence: CDR1 KGHSH, CDR2 LQKENI. The CDR3 is CASSPPPGSSYNEQFF. The CDR3, as DNA: TGTGCCAGCTCACCACCCCCGGGAAGCTCCTACAATGAGCAGTTCTTC.

This clone was picked up many times. CDR3 DNA: TGCGCCAGCAGTGAGTCGTCGAGGGAGACCCAGTACTTC. Translating it yields CASSESSRETQYF. V gene TRBV10-1 combines with J gene TRBJ2-5, with D unclear. Germline CDR1 reads WNHNN; CDR2 reads SYGVQD (reference sequence). Trimming cost V 0 bases and J 5 bases, with 7 bases left between them. CDR3 length equals 13 residues.

This clone was picked up many times. The chain combines TRBV7-8 with TRBJ1-3; D not certain. This CDR3 has 15 residues. Germline assignment: CDR1 SGHVS and CDR2 FQNEAQ. V was shortened by 3 bases and J by 0 bases, with 9 bases between the two germline ends. For the CDR3, the DNA is TGTGCCAGCAGCTTGGGCCCTTACTCTGGAAACACCATATATTTT. Protein sequence: CASSLGPYSGNTIYF. The variable domain in full, completed from reference TRBV7-8 and TRBJ1-3, reads GAGVSQSPRYKVAKRGQDVALRCDPISGHVSLFWYQQALGQGPEFLTYFQNEAQLDKSGLPSDRFFAERPEGSVSTLKIQRTQQEDSAVYLCASSLGPYSGNTIYFGEGSWLTVV.

This clone was counted ten times or more. The chain joins TRBV6-6 to TRBJ2-1; D possibly corresponds to TRBD2 (5 bases). The ends were cut back, 2 bases at V and 9 bases at J, with 8 bases in the middle. The CDR3 length is 12 residues. From germline, CDR1 is MNHNY and CDR2 SVGAGI (reference sequence). The CDR3 loop is CASSYLGSEQFF. The CDR3 coding sequence is TGTGCCAGCAGTTACCTAGGGAGTGAGCAGTTCTTC.

Worth noting for this clone: One end of the junction is discordant with germline, which a read error may explain. The chain joins TRBV15 to TRBJ1-2; D might be TRBD1 (5 bases). This CDR3 has 13 residues. Germline V CDR1 and CDR2: LNHNV, YYDKDF (reference sequence). The CDR3 sequence: CATRGTSGYGYNF. The CDR3 DNA reads as TGTGCCACCAGAGGGACCTCTGGCTATGGCTACAACTTC.

As for this clone: With a much larger clone just one base away, this may be a read error. The V and J genes are TRBV7-3 and TRBJ2-3; D perhaps matches TRBD2 (6 bases). Germline V gene data show CDR1 as SGHTA and CDR2 as FQGTGA. The germline V and J ends were trimmed by 8 bases and 1 base, with 10 bases remaining between them. CDR3 size: 13 residues. The CDR3 DNA reads as TGTGCCAGCTCTTCGGGGGGCACAGATACGCAGTATTTT. Its protein product is CASSSGGTDTQYF.

The V gene is TRBV12-3 or TRBV12-4, the J gene TRBJ2-1, with 8 bases fitting TRBD2. There are 17 residues in the CDR3. The junction had 20 bases not matched to a gene; V was cut back by 4 bases and J by 12 bases. The CDR3 DNA reads TGTGCCAGCAGTTCATGTACTAGCGGTAAAGGTGGCCATGGGCAGTTCTTC. It translates to CASSSCTSGKGGHGQFF.

Points on this clone: A much larger clone lies one base from this, so it may be a read error. The CDR3 nucleotides read TGTGCCAGCAGCTTTGGACAGGGAGACGAGCAGTACTTC. It specifies CASSFGQGDEQYF. The rearrangement links TRBV7-9 to TRBJ2-7; 8 bases fit TRBD1. Per the germline V gene, CDR1 is SEHNR and CDR2 is FQNEAQ (reference sequence). The CDR3 is 13 amino acids. The V segment lost 3 bases and the J segment 5 bases; nucleotides outside the gene matches: 3.

A word on this clone: It may be a read error: a sequence one base away is much more abundant. Other nucleotide sequences in the sample specify the same CDR3. This chain connects TRBV18 to TRBJ1-2; 11 bases map to TRBD1. The CDR3 is 17 residues long. Germline V gives CDR1 KGHSH, CDR2 LQKENI. Germline trimming cut 5 bases from V and 4 bases from J; bases unmatched to any gene: 12. The CDR3 spells CASSTGTGGTTRYGYTF. The CDR3 DNA reads as TGTGCCAGCTCAACTGGGACAGGGGGAACTACGCGCTATGGCTACACCTTC. The full variable domain, its missing parts supplied by reference TRBV18 and TRBJ1-2, is NAGVMQNPRHLVRRRGQEARLRCSPMKGHSHVYWYRQLPEEGLKFMVYLQKENIIDESGMPKERFSAEFPKEGPSILRIQQVVRGDSAAYFCASSTGTGGTTRYGYTFGSGTRLTVV.

The sample holds many counts of this clone. J is TRBJ1-6 and V is TRBV9; tentatively, D is TRBD1 (5 bases). The CDR3 length is 17 residues. CDR1 is SGDLS and CDR2 is YYNGEE in the germline V gene. Trimming stripped 3 bases from V and 0 bases from J, with 13 bases between. The CDR3 region is CASSEGTLSSYNSPLHF. As DNA, the CDR3 is TGTGCCAGCAGCGAGGGGACCCTCAGCTCCTATAATTCACCCCTCCACTTT.